Given below is one TCR beta chain in context. This clone was seen a single time. The antigen it binds to is not known. Base qualities are not recorded, but no much larger clone differs from it by a single base. TCR beta CDR3 regions were amplified from genomic DNA with the immunoSEQ assay, a bias-controlled multiplex PCR using V- and J-specific primers. In a second PCR step, the CDR3 amplicons were tagged with a proprietary barcode plus Illumina adapter sequences. CDR3 libraries were sequenced on an Illumina MiSeq instrument. On the authors' methods: Export and quality control were performed with immunoSEQ Analyzer 3.0, and downstream analyses were performed with R Bioconductor and Immunarch. Only productive rearrangements in the normalized downsampled data set were used to calculate repertoire metrics. Clonotypes larger than 5 templates in the normalized cohort were defined as pathologically expanded. Repertoire diversity was measured with the Inverse Simpson Index. CMV-specificity analyses were carried out on the non-normalized data set to capture all clonotypes. The table comes from immuneACCESS by way of TCRdb, which keeps in-frame sequences with V and J called. Part of the clones is missing from these tables; in studies checked, under half for an unresolved V gene and the rest for unknown reasons. V, J and clone size reflect that table, while D and trimming were determined from the DNA. This sample has about 12,000 clones in its table, and around 85% of those were observed once. The top ten clones comprise under 6.5% of the sample.

This specimen comes from a study of T cell clonotyping in hematopoietic cell transplantation (dated by TCRdb to the early 2020s). About the investigation overall: A total of some 140 blood samples were gathered in the study from a few dozen consecutive transplant recipients along with their related donors. Recruitment of patients was conducted between late 2015 and January 2017, and follow-up was continued until late 2020 or death.

Sample time point, as interpreted from the label and publication: 100 days after allo-HCT. Blood from recipients was drawn roughly 28 days before transplant, then again at days 30, 100 and 180 after transplant. Nuclei Lysis Solution was used to extract genomic DNA from fresh or cryopreserved unfractionated peripheral blood mononuclear cells. What the authors observed across the whole study: Broader posttransplant TCR repertoire diversity was predicted by donor and pretransplant recipient Inverse Simpson Index values. Only a small fraction of recipient repertoires overlapped donor repertoires, with over 95% appearing de novo at the given depth. The sample size was limited, and CD4 and CD8 repertoire contributions could not be separated because cells were not sorted. After transplant, TCR diversity in recipients dropped, and pathologically expanded clonotypes climbed progressively between day 30 and day 180.

CDR1 and CDR2 are drawn from the germline V gene (reference sequence): GTSNPN, SVGIG. The CDR3 sequence holds 13 residues, the cysteine and phenylalanine included. Just CDR3 DNA is preserved here, 39 bases in frame from base 1. The germline ends are 14 bases apart after V is trimmed by 5 bases and J by 3 bases. Sample: PBMCs, taken 100 days after allogeneic stem cell transplant. The rearranged chain carries TRBV30 and TRBJ2-7; the D gene is tentatively TRBD1 or TRBD2, each matching 5 bases. The TCR was taken from a female patient between 40 and 55 years old who had an allogeneic stem cell transplant from a related donor, so T cells may come from the graft donor. Some clones in this sample may be carry-over from other donors' samples. The CDR3 region: CAWDGTDHYEQYF. The nucleotides read TGTGCCTGGGACGGGACCGACCACTACGAGCAGTACTTC.